The source of this T cell receptor beta chain is a study of blood T cells in healthy people across ages. For the study at large: Template switching captured about one barcoded beta molecule per two T cells. General study points: Strong correlation was found linking TCR beta diversity to naive T cell percentage. When set beside aged donors, long-lived donors presented more naive CD4+ cells and higher diversity.

The second PCR ran roughly 7 to 11 cycles with a sample-barcoded 5' primer and J-beta primers. TCRdb reanalysed the 5' RACE reads using MiXCR and keeps one entry per CDR3 protein. The data hold 1.5 million to 2 million distinct CDR3 sequences, with less than 50% observed a single time. No fewer than 5.5 micrograms of total RNA were isolated from every sample. This CDR3 has 15 amino acids. Germline V gives CDR1 SGHKS, CDR2 YYEKEE (reference sequence). The trim removed 4 bases at V and 5 bases at J, leaving 9 bases unmatched. As to this clonotype: The antigen is undetermined.

The sequenced material came from blood. This chain connects TRBV5-5 to TRBJ1-2; 9 bases match TRBD1. The receptor's source is a woman aged 40 to 49 in good health. The CDR3 loop is CASSHEGQGIYGYTF. For the CDR3, the DNA is TGTGCCAGCAGCCACGAAGGACAGGGGATATATGGCTACACCTTC.